Below, 21 T cell receptor beta chains from the same sample are listed, as sequenced in a study of blood T cell repertoires in COVID-19 (dated by TCRdb to 2020 to 2021). Library preparation was by the immunoSEQ multiplex PCR assay. TCRdb took this table from immuneACCESS and kept in-frame rearrangements with V and J called. Such tables lack part of the clones; where checked against another copy, unresolved V genes explain under half of the gap, and the rest is unexplained. For this sample there are 150,000 to 250,000 clones; about four fifths appear just once. The top ten constitute roughly 6.9% of the sample. Sequenced sample: PBMCs or T cells enriched from blood (not recorded which). These receptors were obtained from a man aged 40-50 years who had recovered from COVID-19.

The J gene is TRBJ1-2, the V gene TRBV10-3; 9 bases are shared with TRBD1. V shed 6 bases, J shed 4 bases, and the junction held 9 bases outside the gene matches. The germline gives CDR1 ENHRY, CDR2 SYGVKD. This CDR3 is 15 amino acids long. The DNA of the CDR3 is TGTGCCATCAGGCCCGGACAGGGGAAGGGCTATGGCTACACCTTC. This encodes CAIRPGQGKGYGYTF.

This clone has only a few counts. The identical CDR3 is also encoded by other nucleotide sequences in the sample. The chain joins TRBV19 to TRBJ1-5, with D uncertain. V lost 3 bases to trimming and J lost 4 bases, with 7 bases between them. CDR3 size: 13 residues. Germline V gene sequence: CDR1 LNHDA, CDR2 SQIVND (reference sequence). The CDR3: CASSISGNQPQHF. The CDR3 bases are TGTGCCAGTAGTATCTCGGGTAATCAGCCCCAGCATTTT.

The chain is built from TRBV12-3 or TRBV12-4 and TRBJ2-1, with D maybe TRBD2 (6 bases). Between the trimmed V and J ends, which lost 6 bases and 13 bases, there was a span of 16 bases. The CDR3 consists of 12 residues. CDR3 amino acids: CASSLGGNAQFF. The CDR3 coding sequence is TGTGCCAGCAGCCTCGGAGGGAACGCTCAGTTCTTC.

The chain joins TRBV9 to TRBJ1-6; tentatively, D is TRBD1 (5 bases). The V gene lost 0 bases and the J gene lost 3 bases, with 7 bases spanning the gap. The CDR3 loop spans 15 amino acids. Germline CDR1 SGDLS, CDR2 YYNGEE. The CDR3 nucleotides read TGTGCCAGCAGCGTAGGACAGAACTATAATTCACCCCTCCACTTT. This gives the protein CASSVGQNYNSPLHF.

This clone appeared once. The rearrangement uses TRBV3-1 (or the pseudogene TRBV3-2) and TRBJ1-1; 10 bases map to TRBD1. There are 16 residues in the CDR3. Trimming cost V 0 bases and J 5 bases; bases outside gene matches: 6. Germline V gene sequence: CDR1 LGHDT, CDR2 YNNKEL (reference sequence). CDR3 residues: CASSQDRTGGRTEAFF. The CDR3 bases are TGTGCCAGCAGCCAAGATAGGACAGGGGGAAGGACTGAAGCTTTCTTT.

This chain links TRBV7-9 with TRBJ2-3; D is undetermined. This CDR3 spans 15 amino acids. Germline values: CDR1 SEHNR, CDR2 FQNEAQ (reference sequence). Trimming left V 1 base short and J 2 bases short, with 10 bases between. CDR3 residues: CASSLVRSATDTQYF. In DNA, the CDR3 is TGTGCCAGCAGCTTAGTGAGGTCAGCCACAGATACGCAGTATTTT.

The chain employs TRBV5-1 and TRBJ1-6; the match to TRBD1 covers 10 bases. Germline V lookup: CDR1 SGHRS, CDR2 YFSETQ. Trimming took 6 bases from V and 8 from J; bases not matched to a gene: 8. There are 15 residues in the CDR3. In DNA, the CDR3 is TGCGCCAGCACTTCGGAGACAGGGGGCGATTCACCCCTCCACTTT. It encodes CASTSETGGDSPLHF.

This sequence joins TRBV27 and TRBJ1-6; the match to TRBD1 covers 7 bases. The CDR3 is 13 amino acids. With V trimmed by 4 bases and J by 7 bases, 1 base remained unmatched. Germline V CDR1 and CDR2: MNHEY, SMNVEV (reference sequence). The CDR3 loop reads CASSSTGNSPLHF. The DNA for the CDR3 is TGTGCCAGCAGTTCGACAGGGAATTCACCCCTCCACTTT.

The J gene is TRBJ1-2, the V gene TRBV10-2, with 9 bases lining up with TRBD1. V trimming: 6 bases; J trimming: 4 bases; junction bases outside the gene matches: 9. Germline V CDR1 and CDR2: WSHSY, SAAADI. The CDR3 contains 15 residues. CDR3 DNA: TGCGCCAGCAGAGATTGGACAGGGGAGGCCTATGGCTACACCTTC. It yields the protein CASRDWTGEAYGYTF.

In regard to this clone: One end of the junction varies from germline; a read error may be responsible. V usage is TRBV6-1 and J usage is TRBJ2-7; a weak D match, TRBD2 (5 bases). The CDR3 totals 12 residues. CDR1 and CDR2 from the germline V gene are MNHNS and SASEGT. The CDR3 DNA follows: TGTGCCAGCAGTGAAAGCGGCCCCCCACGGGACTTC. Encoded protein: CASSESGPPRDF.

This clone was detected only once. The chain uses TRBV6-1 and TRBJ2-5; a possible D gene is TRBD1 (6 bases). Germline assignment: CDR1 MNHNS and CDR2 SASEGT. V shed 3 bases and J shed 5 bases, with 10 bases lying between them. CDR3 size: 13 residues. Here the CDR3 reads CASSDPGVETQYF. CDR3 nucleotides: TGTGCCAGCAGTGATCCAGGGGTGGAGACCCAGTACTTC.

The CDR3 DNA follows: TGTGCCAGCAGTCGCAACTCGAATTCACCCCTCCACTTT. This gives the protein CASSRNSNSPLHF. This rearrangement joins TRBV6-5 to TRBJ1-6; D remains ambiguous. Trimming left V 5 bases short and J 7 bases short, with 9 bases between. Germline V lookup: CDR1 MNHEY, CDR2 SVGAGI. The CDR3 loop spans 13 amino acids.

The chain recombines TRBV19 with TRBJ1-5; D ambiguous. CDR3 length equals 12 residues. The V gene's germline CDR1 is LNHDA and CDR2 SQIVND (reference sequence). V lost 5 bases, J lost 0 bases, and 2 bases lay in between. CDR3 in DNA: TGTGCCAGTAGTTATAGCAATCAGCCCCAGCATTTT. Translation gives CASSYSNQPQHF.

This chain links TRBV19 with TRBJ1-5; 7 positions match TRBD1. Germline CDR1 reads LNHDA; CDR2 reads SQIVND (reference sequence). With V trimmed by 1 base and J by 3 bases, 6 bases remained unmatched. The CDR3 has 16 amino acids. DNA of the CDR3: TGTGCCAGTAGTATAGCTTTGGACAGGCACAATCAGCCCCAGCATTTT. Translating it yields CASSIALDRHNQPQHF.

The chain joins TRBV5-1 to TRBJ1-3; 7 bases map to TRBD1. The CDR3 spans 16 residues. V shed 0 bases and J 0 bases; nucleotides not matched to a gene: 3. CDR1 and CDR2 (germline): SGHRS, YFSETQ. CDR3 in amino acids: CASSLAGDSSGNTIYF. As DNA, the CDR3 is TGCGCCAGCAGCTTGGCGGGGGACAGCTCTGGAAACACCATATATTTT.

This clone was detected only once. The chain joins TRBV9 to TRBJ2-3; maybe TRBD2 (5 bases). Germline V gene sequence: CDR1 SGDLS, CDR2 YYNGEE. The V and J ends lost 0 bases and 4 bases respectively, with 12 bases between them. CDR3 length: 15 amino acids. The CDR3 DNA reads TGTGCCAGCAGCGTAGCGGGGTTGGGCGCAGATACGCAGTATTTT. It translates to CASSVAGLGADTQYF.

V gene TRBV3-1 (or the pseudogene TRBV3-2) combines with J gene TRBJ1-2; TRBD1 aligns across 10 bases. Trimming removed 5 bases from V and 4 bases from J; junction bases left unmatched: 7. The CDR3 extends over 15 amino acids. The germline CDR1 and CDR2 sequences are LGHDT and YNNKEL (reference sequence). The CDR3 is CASSFTGQGFYGYTF. The DNA for the CDR3 is TGTGCCAGCAGCTTTACGGGACAGGGGTTCTATGGCTACACCTTC.

This clone appeared many times. This sequence joins TRBV27 and TRBJ2-2, with D tentatively TRBD1 (6 bases). The germline CDR1 and CDR2 sequences are MNHEY and SMNVEV (reference sequence). The CDR3 is 14 amino acids. The ends were cut back, 2 bases at V and 4 bases at J, with 8 bases in the middle. The CDR3, as DNA: TGTGCCAGCAGTTTAGGGGACACCACCGGGGAGCTGTTTTTT. Residues: CASSLGDTTGELFF.

This clone was observed once. The V gene is TRBV18, the J gene TRBJ1-6; D possibly corresponds to TRBD1 (5 bases). Germline values: CDR1 KGHSH, CDR2 LQKENI. Between the trimmed V and J ends, which lost 3 bases and 7 bases, there was a span of 16 bases. The CDR3 sequence is 16 residues long. This chain's CDR3 is CASSPPPGLGNSPLHF. The CDR3 coding sequence is TGTGCCAGCTCACCCCCCCCGGGACTGGGGAATTCACCCCTCCACTTT.

The V and J genes are TRBV10-2 and TRBJ2-7, with TRBD1 matching over 9 bases. V dropped 2 bases and J dropped 2; count of bases not matched to a gene: 10. CDR3 size: 17 residues. Germline V gene lookup returns CDR1 WSHSY and CDR2 SAAADI. CDR3 amino acids: CASSEPIPDRGTYEQYF. Written as DNA, the CDR3 is TGCGCCAGCAGTGAGCCTATCCCGGACAGGGGAACCTACGAGCAGTACTTC.

The rearrangement links TRBV27 to TRBJ2-7; 9 bases align to TRBD1. Germline V lookup: CDR1 MNHEY, CDR2 SMNVEV (reference sequence). The CDR3 length is 13 residues. With 5 bases clipped from V and 3 bases from J, the junction kept 2 bases outside the gene matches. The CDR3 nucleotides are TGTGCCAGCAGTGACAGGGGGGTCTACGAGCAGTACTTC. Amino acids: CASSDRGVYEQYF.